One sample yielded the 30 T cell receptor beta chains listed below, sequenced in a study of blood T cell repertoires in COVID-19. Repertoires were generated with immunoSEQ multiplex PCR, while TCRdb's copy carries only in-frame clones and drops some. The sample carries some 180,000 clones, 60% to 85% recorded once. Sequencing was carried out using peripheral blood. Receptors were obtained from a woman aged 45-60 years with active or convalescent COVID-19.

This clone was observed at least ten times. The chain couples TRBV27 to TRBJ2-1; 9 bases align to TRBD2. Unmatched junction bases numbered 16, after V lost 7 bases and J lost 9 bases. The length of the CDR3 is 16 residues. Germline CDR1 MNHEY, CDR2 SMNVEV (reference sequence). DNA for the CDR3: TGTGCCAGCACCCTGATTTCTAGCGGGAAGGGCACTGAGCAGTTCTTC. Residues: CASTLISSGKGTEQFF.

The chain joins TRBV4-2 to TRBJ1-1; possibly TRBD1 for D (5 bases). Per germline, CDR1 LGHNA and CDR2 YNFKEQ. The CDR3 covers 14 residues. Trimming left V 0 bases short and J 5 bases short, with 10 bases between. Written as DNA, the CDR3 is TGTGCCAGCAGCCAAGATGGGGCAGGGACTGAAGCTTTCTTT. It encodes CASSQDGAGTEAFF.

The CDR3 is CASSAGQGYQPQHF. The DNA for the CDR3 is TGTGCCAGCAGCGCAGGACAAGGATATCAGCCCCAGCATTTT. The V and J genes are TRBV9 and TRBJ1-5; the D gene is possibly TRBD1 (5 bases). CDR3 length equals 14 residues. Germline loops: CDR1 SGDLS, CDR2 YYNGEE. Trimming pared 3 bases from V and 5 bases from J, leaving 12 bases between.

The chain combines TRBV28 with TRBJ1-4, with D possibly being TRBD1 (6 bases). The CDR3 contains 14 residues. V gave up 2 bases and J gave up 8 bases, with 12 bases separating them. The germline CDR1 and CDR2 sequences are MDHEN and SYDVKM. CDR3 nucleotide sequence: TGTGCCAGCAGTTTAAGGCAGGGGAGCGAAAAACTGTTTTTT. Amino acid sequence: CASSLRQGSEKLFF.

This clone was seen a single time. V gene TRBV11-2 combines with J gene TRBJ2-1; TRBD2 agrees at 8 bases. The CDR3 is made up of 15 amino acids. Germline trimming cut 5 bases from V and 8 bases from J; bases unmatched to any gene: 11. The germline gives CDR1 SGHAT, CDR2 FQNNGV. The CDR3 sequence is CASSPRGGAVDEQFF. The CDR3 bases are TGTGCCAGCAGCCCCCGGGGGGGAGCGGTGGATGAGCAGTTCTTC.

With respect to this clone: This sample includes further DNA sequences coding for the same CDR3. V and J are TRBV9 and TRBJ2-3; D unresolved. Trimming cost V 4 bases and J 2 bases, with 5 bases left between them. Germline V gene data show CDR1 as SGDLS and CDR2 as YYNGEE. The CDR3 has 12 amino acids. The CDR3 is CASSPSTDTQYF. The DNA of the CDR3 is TGTGCCAGCAGCCCTTCCACAGATACGCAGTATTTT.

The CDR3 sequence is CASSRTGGGETQYF. CDR3 sequence (DNA): TGCGCCAGCAGCCGGACAGGGGGCGGAGAGACCCAGTACTTC. The V call is TRBV4-3, the J call TRBJ2-5; 11 bases are shared with TRBD1. Trimming removed 4 bases from V and 4 bases from J; junction bases left unmatched: 2. Germline values: CDR1 LGHNA, CDR2 YSLEER. The CDR3 is 14 residues long.

The chain couples TRBV19 to TRBJ1-3; the D gene is possibly TRBD1 (6 bases). CDR3 length equals 15 residues. V gave up 5 bases and J gave up 5 bases, with 16 bases separating them. Per the germline V gene, CDR1 is LNHDA and CDR2 is SQIVND (reference sequence). This chain's CDR3 is CASSVQVDSRNTIYF. CDR3 coding DNA: TGTGCCAGTAGTGTCCAAGTGGACAGCAGAAACACCATATATTTT.

CDR3: CASSEGRTGAVHEQFF. CDR3 in DNA: TGTGCCAGCAGCGAGGGCCGGACAGGCGCAGTTCATGAGCAGTTCTTC. The chain recombines TRBV7-8 with TRBJ2-1; 7 bases map to TRBD1. The CDR3 loop spans 16 amino acids. Germline CDR1 is SGHVS and CDR2 is FQNEAQ. The trim removed 5 bases at V and 8 bases at J, leaving 15 bases unmatched.

This sequence joins TRBV4-3 and TRBJ1-4; no firm D call. The CDR3 runs 15 residues. Deletions cut 4 bases from V and 0 bases from J, with 9 bases between. Germline V lookup: CDR1 LGHNA, CDR2 YSLEER. CDR3 DNA sequence: TGCGCCAGCAGCCCCCATGCAGCAACTAATGAAAAACTGTTTTTT. Protein product: CASSPHAATNEKLFF.

This chain uses TRBV7-3 with TRBJ2-1; 10 bases fit TRBD2. The germline V gene encodes CDR1 SGHTA and CDR2 FQGTGA. V gave up 4 bases and J gave up 6 bases; unmatched junction bases: 12. The CDR3 contains 17 residues. The CDR3 reads CASSSFKGSGRANEQFF. DNA for the CDR3: TGTGCCAGCAGCTCGTTCAAGGGAAGCGGGAGGGCCAATGAGCAGTTCTTC.

The V and J genes are TRBV19 and TRBJ2-5; maybe TRBD1 (5 bases). Germline CDR1 reads LNHDA; CDR2 reads SQIVND (reference sequence). V was trimmed by 7 bases and J by 3 bases, leaving 18 bases between them. The CDR3 runs 15 residues. The DNA of the CDR3 is TGTGCCAGTAATTTAGGGGCCGGTGGGAAAGAGACCCAGTACTTC. It is translated as CASNLGAGGKETQYF.

This chain connects TRBV30 to TRBJ1-1; D may be TRBD1 (5 bases). The CDR3 loop spans 13 amino acids. V lost 7 bases and J lost 1, with 13 bases in between. The germline V gene encodes CDR1 GTSNPN and CDR2 SVGIG (reference sequence). The CDR3 here is CASRGFGNTEAFF. The CDR3 DNA reads TGTGCCTCCCGGGGGTTCGGGAACACTGAAGCTTTCTTT.

CDR3 DNA sequence: TGTGCCAGCAGGCCTGGGAGGAGGACTGAAGCTTTCTTT. Protein: CASRPGRRTEAFF. V is TRBV2 and J is TRBJ1-1; D ambiguous. CDR1 is SNHLY, CDR2 FYNNEI, per germline. Deletions cut 6 bases from V and 5 bases from J, with 13 bases between. This CDR3 is built from 13 residues.

A note on this clone: Other nucleotide sequences from this sample produce the same CDR3. The chain employs TRBV28 and TRBJ1-2; D is perhaps TRBD1 (5 bases). The CDR3 spans 13 residues. V lost 3 bases and J 5 bases, leaving 10 bases between the germline ends. Germline CDR1 reads MDHEN; CDR2 reads SYDVKM. The CDR3 DNA reads TGTGCCAGCAGTTTTTCAGGGTCGTATGGCTACACCTTC. It translates to CASSFSGSYGYTF.

Only a few counts were recorded for this clone. The chain joins TRBV24-1 to TRBJ1-6; D is unclear. The CDR3 has 15 amino acids. V was trimmed by 6 bases and J by 0 bases, leaving 8 bases between them. The V gene's germline CDR1 is KGHDR and CDR2 SFDVKD. The CDR3 here is CATSSVSSYNSPLHF. CDR3 in DNA: TGTGCCACCAGTTCCGTTAGCTCCTATAATTCACCCCTCCACTTT.

The chain is built from TRBV4-3 and TRBJ1-2; 8 bases line up with TRBD1. V lost 0 bases and J lost 5; bases outside the gene matches: 11. The CDR3 runs 17 residues. Germline V gene lookup returns CDR1 LGHNA and CDR2 YSLEER. CDR3 protein: CASSQEFGRGRGYGYTF. CDR3 nucleotide sequence: TGCGCCAGCAGCCAAGAATTTGGCAGGGGGCGAGGATATGGCTACACCTTC.

The CDR3 DNA sequence: TGTGCCAGTACCCAAGACAGGGGACCCTACAATGAGCAGTTCTTC. This translates into CASTQDRGPYNEQFF. The J gene is TRBJ2-1, the V gene TRBV19, with 8 bases aligning to TRBD1. The CDR3 covers 15 residues. The germline V gene has CDR1 LNHDA and CDR2 SQIVND (reference sequence). Unmatched junction bases numbered 7, after V lost 7 bases and J lost 2 bases.

The gene calls are TRBV20-1 and TRBJ1-1; the D is unclear. The CDR3 has 8 residues. V lost 4 bases to trimming and J lost 11 bases, with 5 bases between them. The germline CDR1 and CDR2 sequences are DFQATT and SNEGSKA (reference sequence). CDR3 protein: CSATGAFF. The CDR3 coding sequence is TGCAGTGCTACGGGGGCTTTCTTT.

V gene TRBV5-4 combines with J gene TRBJ1-3; 7 bases map to TRBD1. CDR3 size: 16 residues. In germline, CDR1 is SGHNT, CDR2 YYREEE (reference sequence). V shed 0 bases and J 2 bases; nucleotides not matched to a gene: 5. CDR3 residues: CASSLGDRVAGNTIYF. The CDR3, as DNA: TGTGCCAGCAGCTTGGGAGACAGGGTGGCTGGAAACACCATATATTTT.

This sequence joins TRBV10-3 and TRBJ2-3; 7 nucleotides align to TRBD2. CDR1 is ENHRY and CDR2 is SYGVKD in the germline V gene. V shed 0 bases and J 4 bases; nucleotides not matched to a gene: 4. This CDR3 region has 15 residues. The CDR3 DNA sequence: TGTGCCATCAGTGAGTCGGGGGGGGAAGCAGATACGCAGTATTTT. Its protein product is CAISESGGEADTQYF.

The V gene is TRBV3-1 (or the pseudogene TRBV3-2), the J gene TRBJ1-5; perhaps TRBD1 as D (5 bases). Trimming took 0 bases from V and 8 from J, leaving 14 bases between them. The length of the CDR3 is 15 residues. Germline CDR1 and CDR2: LGHDT and YNNKEL (reference sequence). In nucleotides, the CDR3 is TGTGCCAGCAGCCAAGATGGGGCCGCCCGGAAGCCCCAGCATTTT. It specifies CASSQDGAARKPQHF.

The chain couples TRBV4-1 to TRBJ1-1; 7 bases are shared with TRBD1. Per germline, CDR1 MGHRA and CDR2 YSYEKL. J was trimmed by 8 bases and V by 0 bases; bases with no gene match: 3. This CDR3 spans 13 amino acids. Here the CDR3 reads CASSQDLDREAFF. The CDR3 DNA is TGCGCCAGCAGCCAAGATCTGGACAGGGAAGCTTTCTTT.

The chain has TRBV6-5 and TRBJ2-1, with 10 bases that match TRBD1. The germline V gene has CDR1 MNHEY and CDR2 SVGAGI. The CDR3 totals 15 residues. Germline trimming cut 6 bases from V and 6 bases from J; bases unmatched to any gene: 8. The CDR3 nucleotides are TGTGCCAGCAGCCCCGACAGGGGGCCCTCCAATGAGCAGTTCTTC. It is translated as CASSPDRGPSNEQFF.

J is TRBJ2-3 and V is TRBV6-5; possible D gene TRBD1, 5 bases. The CDR3 consists of 13 residues. With 11 bases removed from V and 1 base from J, the gap between germline ends came to 13 bases. Germline values: CDR1 MNHEY, CDR2 SVGAGI. The CDR3 region is CAWGSSGTDTQYF. CDR3 DNA sequence: TGTGCCTGGGGCAGCAGCGGCACAGATACGCAGTATTTT.

V and J are TRBV7-2 and TRBJ2-3; TRBD2 might be the D (6 bases). Germline CDR1 is SGHTA and CDR2 is FQGNSA. This CDR3 is built from 13 residues. Trimming left V 5 bases short and J 8 bases short, with 14 bases between. The CDR3 DNA follows: TGTGCCAGCAGCGGGACGGGAGTTGGTACGCAGTATTTT. Amino acids: CASSGTGVGTQYF. Filled out from reference TRBV7-2 and TRBJ2-3, the complete variable domain reads GAGVSQSPSNKVTEKGKDVELRCDPISGHTALYWYRQSLGQGLEFLIYFQGNSAPDKSGLPSDRFSAERTGGSVSTLTIQRTQQEDSAVYLCASSGTGVGTQYFGPGTRLTVL.

The V call is TRBV5-4, the J call TRBJ2-1; perhaps TRBD1 as D (6 bases). V was shortened by 0 bases and J by 2 bases, with 9 bases between the two germline ends. This CDR3 has 15 amino acids. Germline values: CDR1 SGHNT, CDR2 YYREEE (reference sequence). CDR3 protein: CASSLVGHPYNEQFF. The DNA of the CDR3 is TGTGCCAGCAGCTTGGTGGGACACCCCTACAATGAGCAGTTCTTC.

In its sample, this clone was seen once. This rearrangement joins TRBV19 to TRBJ2-3, with a tentative D call TRBD1 (5 bases). Germline V gene data show CDR1 as LNHDA and CDR2 as SQIVND (reference sequence). Between the trimmed V and J ends, which lost 3 bases and 4 bases, there was a span of 5 bases. CDR3 length: 12 amino acids. The DNA for the CDR3 is TGTGCCAGTAGTATGGGGCCAGATACGCAGTATTTT. Protein sequence: CASSMGPDTQYF.

The chain employs TRBV7-2 and TRBJ1-2; the match to TRBD1 covers 7 bases. The CDR3 totals 15 residues. V shed 4 bases and J 6 bases; nucleotides not matched to a gene: 11. The V gene's germline CDR1 is SGHTA and CDR2 FQGNSA. The CDR3 DNA sequence: TGTGCCAGCAGCTCCCAGACAGGGTTACAGCATGGCTACACCTTC. This sequence encodes CASSSQTGLQHGYTF.

The rearrangement uses TRBV6-2 or TRBV6-3 and TRBJ1-5; tentatively, D is TRBD1 (5 bases). The ends were cut back, 4 bases at V and 1 base at J, with 14 bases in the middle. The CDR3 runs to 16 residues. The germline V gene encodes CDR1 MNHEY and CDR2 SVGEGT. The CDR3 region is CASSLMGLVSNQPQHF. The DNA of the CDR3 is TGTGCCAGCAGTTTGATGGGGCTAGTGAGCAATCAGCCCCAGCATTTT.